This T cell receptor beta chain was identified in a study of CD8 T cells in ankylosing spondylitis. Study-level results: In ankylosing spondylitis patients, matched synovial fluid reportedly showed significant enrichment of disease-linked clones. Earlier reports found some motif variants in synovial fluid and blood in reactive arthritis. Characteristic, it appeared, of ankylosing spondylitis blood was a TCR beta motif of several highly homologous variants. Relatively rare in peripheral blood, disease-linked clones were also CD8+.

V lost 0 bases to trimming and J lost 5 bases, with 17 bases between them. The germline V gene encodes CDR1 SGHDT and CDR2 YYEEEE. The length of the CDR3 is 16 residues. The authors made TCR beta libraries by quantitative 5'-RACE with molecular barcodes. Each CDR3 protein gets one entry after TCRdb re-called the 5' RACE reads with MiXCR. The sample lists about 540,000 distinct CDR3 sequences, over 9.5% occurring once. About this clonotype itself: Its antigen is currently unknown.

The source of this sequence is a male donor with ankylosing spondylitis. The sample was blood, either unsorted or a sorted T cell fraction (not recorded which). The chain couples TRBV5-6 to TRBJ2-5; D tentatively reads TRBD1 or TRBD2 (5 bases each). The chain's CDR3 is CASSLESRKWGETQYF. DNA for the CDR3: TGTGCCAGCAGCTTGGAGTCTAGGAAATGGGGGGAGACCCAGTACTTC.